The 10 T cell receptor beta chains presented below share a single source sample, sequenced in a study of CXCR3-negative and CXCR3-positive naive CD8 T cells. Overall study results and limits: More hydrophobic TRB CDR3s were found in CXCR3-positive naive cells than in CXCR3-negative naive cells.

No antigens are known for them. The authors prepared UMI-labeled TRB cDNA libraries by 5' RACE. With the 5' RACE reads reprocessed, TCRdb shows one record per CDR3 protein and no DNA. The sample table includes some 100,000 distinct CDR3 sequences. The specimen sequenced was naive CXCR3+ CD8+ T cells from blood. Subset of the sample: CD45RO-CCR7+CD27+CD95- naive CD8+ T cells expressing CXCR3 (TNR3+). The source of these receptors is a human donor in good health. Some clones in this sample may be carry-over from other donors' samples.

V gene TRBV7-3 combines with J gene TRBJ2-1; the TRBD2 assignment by TCRdb is unverifiable without DNA. CDR1 is SGHTA, CDR2 FQGTGA, per germline. The CDR3 length is 15 residues. CDR3 region: CASSQGLAGNNEQFF.

The rearrangement joins TRBV7-9 to TRBJ2-3; without DNA, the TCRdb call of TRBD2 cannot be checked. Germline loops: CDR1 SEHNR, CDR2 FQNEAQ (reference sequence). The CDR3 covers 19 residues. The CDR3 sequence is CASSSGLAAKYPSTDTQYF.

The gene calls are TRBV6-6 and TRBJ2-3; there is no DNA to check the TCRdb D call of TRBD1. The germline CDR1 and CDR2 sequences are MNHNY and SVGAGI (reference sequence). The CDR3 runs to 15 residues. This CDR3 reads CASSYRGGRGDTQYF.

The J gene is TRBJ2-1, the V gene TRBV15; TCRdb indicates TRBD1, and absent DNA this call remains unverified. The length of the CDR3 is 15 residues. CDR1 and CDR2 (germline): LNHNV, YYDKDF (reference sequence). CDR3 residues: CATSRPPPGHNEQFF.

The rearrangement joins TRBV20-1 to TRBJ2-1; checking the TCRdb D call of TRBD1 is not possible without DNA. The CDR3 is made up of 13 amino acids. CDR1 and CDR2 (germline): DFQATT, SNEGSKA (reference sequence). The CDR3 sequence: CSASESRYNEQFF.

The V gene is TRBV9, the J gene TRBJ2-7; TCRdb's D call of TRBD1 is untestable without DNA. This CDR3 spans 13 amino acids. CDR1 SGDLS and CDR2 YYNGEE come from the germline V gene. Here the CDR3 reads CASSPQGGGRQYF.

J is TRBJ2-7 and V is TRBV28. This CDR3 has 14 amino acids. Germline CDR1 reads MDHEN; CDR2 reads SYDVKM. The CDR3 sequence: CASSFFRGSYEQYF.

The chain recombines TRBV28 with TRBJ2-7; TCRdb outputs TRBD1, but without DNA this stays unchecked. The germline gives CDR1 MDHEN, CDR2 SYDVKM. The length of the CDR3 is 14 residues. The CDR3 is CASRPGQGAGEQYF.

The gene calls are TRBV7-3 and TRBJ1-1; TCRdb's D call, TRBD1, is unchecked because there is no DNA. In germline, CDR1 is SGHTA, CDR2 FQGTGA. The CDR3 contains 15 residues. CDR3 in amino acids: CASSLTGGPNTEAFF.

The chain uses TRBV29-1 and TRBJ1-1. CDR3 length: 12 residues. CDR1 is SQVTM, CDR2 ANQGSEA, per germline. This CDR3 reads CSVVPLGTEAFF.